The 7 T cell receptor beta chains presented below share a single source sample, sequenced in a study of T cell changes during pregnancy in multiple sclerosis (dated by TCRdb to the late 2010s). The library came from the immunoSEQ multiplex PCR assay. The clones in this table, taken by TCRdb from immuneACCESS, are in-frame only. Not every clone is retained; where verified, under half of the shortfall comes from an unresolved V gene, and the cause of the rest is unknown. The sample has 100,000 or so clones on record, around 92% of them singletons. The ten largest clones take up 1.9% of the sample. The sequencing here drew on peripheral blood, taken after pregnancy. The receptors shown here come from a female donor with multiple sclerosis, enrolled in a pregnancy study.

The chain has TRBV2 and TRBJ2-7, with a possible D match to TRBD1 (5 bases). CDR3 length equals 14 residues. From germline, CDR1 is SNHLY and CDR2 FYNNEI. V was cut by 6 bases and J by 0 bases, with 12 bases left in between. CDR3 sequence: CASSAKTASYEQYF. The CDR3 DNA follows: TGTGCCAGCAGCGCAAAGACAGCCTCCTACGAGCAGTACTTC.

The DNA for the CDR3 is TGTGCCACCAGCAGAGTAGCGGGGGGCACAGATACGCAGTATTTT. The encoded protein is CATSRVAGGTDTQYF. V and J are TRBV15 and TRBJ2-3; 9 nucleotides line up with TRBD2. V was clipped by 1 base and J by 1 base; unmatched bases: 0. The CDR3 loop spans 15 amino acids. The germline V gene has CDR1 LNHNV and CDR2 YYDKDF (reference sequence).

The chain links TRBV15 to TRBJ2-7, with TRBD2 matching 11 bases. Trimming took 5 bases from V and 2 from J; bases not matched to a gene: 11. CDR1 is LNHNV and CDR2 is YYDKDF in the germline V gene (reference sequence). This CDR3 has 17 amino acids. CDR3 protein: CATSLGLAEDGPYEQYF. The CDR3 DNA reads TGTGCCACCAGCCTGGGACTAGCGGAGGATGGGCCCTACGAGCAGTACTTC.

On this clone itself: An end of the junction differs from the germline gene, which may be a read error. J is TRBJ1-2 and V is TRBV19, with 8 bases matching TRBD1. The CDR3 extends over 15 amino acids. Germline CDR1 LNHDA, CDR2 SQIVND (reference sequence). The CDR3 region has the DNA TGTGCCACTAGTAGTCCGGGACAGGCAAACTATGGCTACACCTTC. Protein sequence: CATSSPGQANYGYTF. The full variable domain, in which reference TRBV19 and TRBJ1-2 provide the parts outside the CDR3, is DGGITQSPKYLFRKEGQNVTLSCEQNLNHDAMYWYRQDPGQGLRLIYYSQIVNDFQKGDIAEGYSVSREKKESFPLTVTSAQKNPTAFYLCATSSPGQANYGYTFGSGTRLTVV.

The chain couples TRBV4-3 to TRBJ1-1; a possible D gene is TRBD1 (5 bases). This CDR3 has 14 amino acids. From germline, CDR1 is LGHNA and CDR2 YSLEER. V shed 3 bases and J shed 8 bases, with 16 bases lying between them. Written as DNA, the CDR3 is TGCGCCAGCAGCCATGGCGGGACCTTAGCCGAAGCTTTCTTT. Translated, it gives CASSHGGTLAEAFF.

This chain joins TRBV11-3 and TRBJ1-1; D not certain. Per germline, CDR1 SGHNT and CDR2 YENEEA. V lost 11 bases, J lost 7 bases, and 20 bases lay in between. The CDR3 extends over 13 amino acids. The CDR3 reads CAPTRAQEDEAFF. The CDR3 nucleotides read TGTGCCCCCACCAGAGCCCAGGAGGATGAAGCTTTCTTT.

This clone was seen a single time. V usage is TRBV28 and J usage is TRBJ2-7, with 11 nucleotides matching TRBD1. The V segment lost 2 bases and the J segment 4 bases; nucleotides outside the gene matches: 10. CDR3 size: 17 residues. Germline V gene sequence: CDR1 MDHEN, CDR2 SYDVKM. Written as DNA, the CDR3 is TGTGCCAGCAGTTTACCGGGCGGACAGGGGGCCTATTACGAGCAGTACTTC. Protein product: CASSLPGGQGAYYEQYF.